The entry that follows covers one T cell receptor beta chain sequence. Generated by immunoSEQ multiplex PCR, the TCRdb table keeps only in-frame clones and is missing some. The data contain about 110,000 clones, approximately 88% of them singletons. The data are from a study of T cell responses to AZD1222 COVID-19 vaccine. The source was peripheral blood, collected 28 days after the second AZD1222 dose. The source of this sequence is an adult who received the AZD1222 COVID-19 vaccine.

The CDR3 sequence: CASRQTGSGEAFF. The DNA of the CDR3 is TGTGCCAGCAGACAAACAGGGTCGGGTGAAGCTTTCTTT. The chain recombines TRBV9 with TRBJ1-1; tentative D call: TRBD1 (6 bases). The ends were cut back, 5 bases at V and 7 bases at J, with 15 bases in the middle. Germline-derived CDR1 and CDR2 are SGDLS and YYNGEE. The CDR3 totals 13 residues. Combining the CDR3 with reference TRBV9 and TRBJ1-1 gives the whole variable domain DSGVTQTPKHLITATGQRVTLRCSPRSGDLSVYWYQQSLDQGLQFLIQYYNGEERAKGNILERFSAQQFPDLHSELNLSSLELGDSALYFCASRQTGSGEAFFGQGTRLTVV.